Listed here is a single T cell receptor beta chain. This clonotype has ten or more counts. Its cognate antigen has yet to be identified. The input lacks base qualities; no much larger clone sits a single base away. The CDR3 holds 15 amino acids from the cysteine to the phenylalanine. The DNA shown is the 45-base CDR3, in frame from base 1. V is cut by 0 bases and J by 6 bases, and the space between the germline ends is 12 bases. Hyperthyroidism was considered stable if no progression to ophthalmopathy occurred within 18 months of follow-up. Hyperthyroidism patients were newly diagnosed, with disease duration under 2 months, and aged 18 to 65 years. Patients with other autoimmune diseases, uncontrolled infections, pregnancy or lactation were excluded from the study. Clinical symptoms, serum thyroxine, TRAb, thyroid ultrasound and orbital computed tomography formed the basis of the diagnosis. PBMCs were isolated from approximately 10 ml of fresh peripheral blood by Ficoll-Paque density gradient centrifugation. Total RNA was extracted with Trizol reagent and quality-checked on an Agilent 2100 Bioanalyzer.

For repertoire sequencing, TCR beta CDR3 regions were amplified from RNA transcripts. The first round was an RT-PCR using HTBI primers with the Qiagen OneStep RT-PCR kit, and this first round was followed by a second-round multiplex PCR, then size selection and purification. The libraries underwent paired-end sequencing with 100 bp reads on an Illumina HiSeq2000. For the original study's pipeline: Reads were processed with SOAPnuke, discarding reads with adapters, uncalled bases, mean Phred below 15, or no exact constant-primer or identifier match. COPE v1.2.5 was used to merge the high-quality paired reads. Unique nucleotide sequences were defined as clonotypes and aligned to IMGT TRB V, D and J references using MiTCR v1.1. The analysis was limited to V-J combinations with a frequency above 0.0001, which together covered around 99% of the repertoires. A TCR clonal expansion and chaos score per V-J combination was defined as the ratio of F50 clonal expansion to chaos observed in the TCRdist matrix. Welch's t-statistics and random forest were used to reduce features to about 13 V-J combinations, which were fed into a naive Bayes classifier. Thyroid-blood repertoire similarity was quantified with the Morisita-Horn index. TCRdb handled the public reads itself, with Q25 trimming in fastp and clone calling in MiXCR, and kept productive beta chains. Each record represents a unique CDR3 protein, reported with the most common genes and DNA among its rows. Here the V and J calls rest on TCRdb's processing, not on the authors' analysis. The sample has hundreds of thousands of distinct CDR3 sequences on record, 20% to 25% of them singletons. The top ten clonotypes cover 3% of the sample.

This sample is drawn from a study of Graves' ophthalmopathy and Graves' hyperthyroidism (dated by TCRdb to 2017 to 2018). Regarding the study in general: Peripheral blood was collected at initial diagnosis, before any treatment. The study used TCR beta repertoire signatures to distinguish Graves' ophthalmopathy from Graves' hyperthyroidism and to predict progression to ophthalmopathy. In total, 135 blood samples were TCR-sequenced: fewer than 50 ophthalmopathy, 75 hyperthyroidism and around 17 hyperthyroidism-to-ophthalmopathy patients. To explore V-J signatures distinguishing ophthalmopathy from hyperthyroidism, a discovery set of about a hundred patients (roughly 42 ophthalmopathy, 57 stable hyperthyroidism) was enrolled. An independent validation cohort comprised 18 hyperthyroidism patients and 15 to 17 patients who later progressed from hyperthyroidism to ophthalmopathy. In about six hyperthyroidism patients, T-cell repertoires of thyroid tissue and blood were compared. Once sampling was done, hyperthyroidism patients were given methimazole at a starting dose of 30 mg daily, while ophthalmopathy patients were given high-dose intravenous methylprednisolone. The roughly 99 discovery patients were divided at random into training and test sets in a 7:3 ratio. Findings and caveats that apply to the study as a whole: Most of the expanded thyroid clonotypes with a frequency above 0.001 were also detected in blood, and it was suggested that the thyroid immune response may be reflected by blood repertoires. No statistical method was used to set the sample size in advance, and the investigators knew which group each participant was assigned to. In cross-validation, the 13-signature model distinguished ophthalmopathy from stable hyperthyroidism with approximately 90% sensitivity and over 81% specificity, while in the test set the corresponding values were about 80% and 75%. In validation, the model predicted ophthalmopathy progression with about 64% sensitivity and 72.22% specificity; about a dozen predicted patients were CT-confirmed with GO in a median of about 6.1 months.

Recombination joined TRBV12-3 or TRBV12-4 with TRBJ1-5; TRBD1 is possibly the D segment (6 matching bases). The TCR originated in a woman in her late teens or twenties with stable Graves' hyperthyroidism. Donor details come from another sample of the same person, matched by shared clones. What was sequenced was peripheral blood. The DNA reads TGTGCCAGCAGTTTAGCACAGGGAGAGGGTCAGCCCCAGCATTTT. The translation is CASSLAQGEGQPQHF.